This passage covers 7 T cell receptor beta chains from one sample sequenced in a study of T cell clonality in common variable immunodeficiency. Generated by immunoSEQ multiplex PCR, the TCRdb table keeps only in-frame clones and is missing some. The profile covers around 40,000 clones, none occurring a single time. The sample consisted of peripheral blood mononuclear cells. These receptors were obtained from a person aged 18 to 70 in good health.

This clone was counted at least ten times. Read sequence stops 3 residues before the CDR3 end, and the germline J gene provides the missing end. J is TRBJ1-1 and V is TRBV19, with D unresolved. Germline V CDR1 and CDR2: LNHDA, SQIVND (reference sequence). The CDR3 contains 13 residues. V lost 1 base and J lost 5, with 8 bases in between. The sequenced CDR3 bases are TGTGCCAGTAGTATAGGGGCGGGGACTGAA. Translated, it gives CASSIGAGTE. The full CDR3 protein reads CASSIGAGTEAFF.

This clone showed up many times. The CDR3 extends 3 residues past the end of the read, so its final part is completed from the germline J gene. The rearrangement uses TRBV7-3 and TRBJ2-3; the match to TRBD2 covers 13 bases. V trimming: 8 bases; J trimming: 4 bases; junction bases outside the gene matches: 6. The CDR3 sequence is 15 residues long. Germline assignment: CDR1 SGHTA and CDR2 FQGTGA. The CDR3 DNA, read in part, is TGTGCCAGCTCAAGGACTAGCGGGAGTCCAGATACG. Protein product: CASSRTSGSPDT. The whole CDR3 protein is CASSRTSGSPDTQYF.

This clone was detected many times. The read terminates 3 residues before the CDR3 end, so the remaining end is supplied by the germline J gene. This rearrangement joins TRBV29-1 to TRBJ2-3; perhaps D is TRBD1 or TRBD2 (5 bases each). Trimming stripped 7 bases from V and 2 bases from J, with 19 bases between. The CDR3 spans 15 residues. Germline assignment: CDR1 SQVTM and CDR2 ANQGSEA. CDR3 protein: CSACDPGSFTDTQYF. CDR3 bases read: TGCAGCGCTTGCGACCCAGGGAGCTTCACAGATACG.

This clone has at least ten counts. With the read ending 3 residues before the CDR3 end, the germline J gene is used to fill in that end. The chain joins TRBV19 to TRBJ2-3; D possibly corresponds to TRBD2 (5 bases). This CDR3 region has 14 residues. Trimming shortened V by 6 bases and J by 5 bases, and 15 bases separated the two germline ends. CDR1 and CDR2 from the germline V gene are LNHDA and SQIVND (reference sequence). The CDR3 DNA, read in part, is TGTGCCAGTAGAGCGCGGGCGGGCGGAGATACG. This encodes CASRARAGGDT. From start to end, the CDR3 is CASRARAGGDTQYF.

There are many counts of this clone. The CDR3 end is not reached by the read, which stops 3 residues before it; the germline J gene fills it in. The gene calls are TRBV7-2 and TRBJ1-5; 11 bases align to TRBD1. Germline V gives CDR1 SGHTA, CDR2 FQGNSA. The CDR3 length is 15 residues. The trim removed 4 bases at V and 7 bases at J, leaving 6 bases unmatched. CDR3 DNA, as far as it was read: TGTGCCAGCAGCTCGGGACAGGGGGTAGGGCAGCCC. Amino acid sequence: CASSSGQGVGQP. The full CDR3 reads CASSSGQGVGQPQHF.

The table lists this clone with many counts. The CDR3 end is not reached by the read, which stops 3 residues before it; the germline J gene fills it in. The V and J genes are TRBV29-1 and TRBJ1-1; 8 bases are a match to TRBD1. Per germline, CDR1 SQVTM and CDR2 ANQGSEA. This CDR3 has 14 residues. V was pared by 3 bases and J by 1 base, with 4 bases of the junction left unmatched. CDR3 sequence: CSVDLGTGNTEAFF. The part of the CDR3 DNA that was read is TGCAGCGTTGACCTGGGGACAGGGAACACTGAA. Filled out from reference TRBV29-1 and TRBJ1-1, the complete variable domain reads SAVISQKPSRDICQRGTSLTIQCQVDSQVTMMFWYRQQPGQSLTLIATANQGSEATYESGFVIDKFPISRPNLTFSTLTVSNMSPEDSSIYLCSVDLGTGNTEAFFGQGTRLTVV.

This clone was picked up many times. The sequence runs out 3 residues before the end of the CDR3; the remainder is reconstructed from the germline J gene. The chain carries TRBV18 and TRBJ2-1, with 8 bases aligning to TRBD2. The CDR3 contains 14 residues. CDR1 is KGHSH and CDR2 is LQKENI in the germline V gene. J was trimmed by 2 bases and V by 4 bases; bases with no gene match: 1. The CDR3 bases that were read are TGTGCCAGCTCACACGGGGGGGCCTACAATGAG. Its protein product is CASSHGGAYNE. The entire CDR3 sequence reads CASSHGGAYNEQFF.